These 26 T cell receptor beta chains share one sample of origin, sequenced in a study of blood T cell repertoires in COVID-19. Profiling relied on immunoSEQ multiplex PCR, and the TCRdb table lists in-frame clones only, not all of them. The sample lists some 220,000 clones, 83% occurring once. The sample was peripheral blood. The receptor source for this set is a human donor in a cohort sampled during active COVID-19.

The chain couples TRBV5-4 to TRBJ1-6, with 9 bases aligning to TRBD1. V was clipped by 6 bases and J by 1 base; unmatched bases: 8. The CDR3 spans 17 residues. Germline V gene sequence: CDR1 SGHNT, CDR2 YYREEE (reference sequence). The CDR3 is CASNRTGGRSYNSPLHF. CDR3 DNA sequence: TGTGCCAGCAACCGCACAGGGGGCAGGTCCTATAATTCACCCCTCCACTTT.

The gene calls are TRBV11-2 and TRBJ1-2; 10 positions match TRBD1. V was pared by 0 bases and J by 7 bases, with 5 bases of the junction left unmatched. Germline assignment: CDR1 SGHAT and CDR2 FQNNGV. CDR3 size: 15 residues. This chain's CDR3 is CASSLDRDRGLGYTF. The CDR3 bases are TGTGCCAGCAGCTTAGACCGGGACAGGGGCCTTGGCTACACCTTC.

The rearrangement joins TRBV10-3 to TRBJ2-4; D is possibly TRBD2 (5 bases). V dropped 6 bases and J dropped 0 bases, with 6 bases sitting between them. Germline V gives CDR1 ENHRY, CDR2 SYGVKD. The CDR3 has 13 amino acids. The chain's CDR3 is CAIRDLAKNIQYF. The CDR3 nucleotides read TGTGCCATCAGGGACTTAGCCAAAAACATTCAGTACTTC.

The chain couples TRBV5-5 to TRBJ2-6; D call uncertain. The germline V gene encodes CDR1 SGHKS and CDR2 YYEKEE (reference sequence). This CDR3 is 14 amino acids long. V lost 1 base to trimming and J lost 2 bases, with 4 bases between them. The DNA of the CDR3 is TGTGCCAGCAGCTTGTCAGCTGGGGCCAACGTCCTGACTTTC. This encodes CASSLSAGANVLTF.

V gene TRBV6-6 combines with J gene TRBJ1-5, with D unresolved. The length of the CDR3 is 13 residues. V lost 7 bases and J 1 base, leaving 8 bases between the germline ends. CDR1 and CDR2 (germline): MNHNY, SVGAGI (reference sequence). DNA for the CDR3: TGTGCCAGCACCCCCAGGAGCAATCAGCCCCAGCATTTT. Protein: CASTPRSNQPQHF.

This clone was counted once. This chain uses TRBV7-9 with TRBJ1-1; unclear D gene. The length of the CDR3 is 13 residues. The germline gives CDR1 SEHNR, CDR2 FQNEAQ (reference sequence). Trimming pared 4 bases from V and 3 bases from J, leaving 9 bases between. In DNA, the CDR3 is TGTGCCAGCAGCTCCCAACGGGACACTGAAGCTTTCTTT. Encoded protein: CASSSQRDTEAFF.

This clone has only one observation. This sequence joins TRBV5-1 and TRBJ2-5; D gene ambiguous. This CDR3 contains 15 residues. The germline CDR1 and CDR2 sequences are SGHRS and YFSETQ. V lost 0 bases to trimming and J lost 2 bases, with 11 bases between them. The CDR3 reads CASSLARSVQETQYF. CDR3 bases: TGCGCCAGCAGCTTGGCACGGTCGGTTCAAGAGACCCAGTACTTC.

The chain recombines TRBV16 with TRBJ1-3; D remains ambiguous. Germline V gene sequence: CDR1 KGHSY, CDR2 FQNENV. The CDR3 covers 14 residues. The V end lost 4 bases, the J end lost 0 bases, and 7 bases lay between the germline ends. The CDR3 DNA is TGTGCCAGCAGCCCATCGGCCTCTGGAAACACCATATATTTT. Encoded protein: CASSPSASGNTIYF. The full variable domain, with the rest looked up from reference TRBV16 and TRBJ1-3, is GEEVAQTPKHLVRGEGQKAKLYCAPIKGHSYVFWYQQVLKNEFKFLISFQNENVFDETGMPKERFSAKCLPNSPCSLEIQATKLEDSAVYFCASSPSASGNTIYFGEGSWLTVV.

This chain uses TRBV4-2 with TRBJ1-5, with D possibly matching TRBD1 (6 bases). This CDR3 contains 15 residues. Germline V CDR1 and CDR2: LGHNA, YNFKEQ. The V end lost 1 base, the J end lost 3 bases, and 10 bases lay between the germline ends. In DNA, the CDR3 is TGTGCCAGCAGCCAAGGAGGACAGTCCAATCAGCCCCAGCATTTT. Encoded protein: CASSQGGQSNQPQHF.

V is TRBV29-1 and J is TRBJ1-3, with D maybe TRBD1 (5 bases). From germline, CDR1 is SQVTM and CDR2 ANQGSEA. The length of the CDR3 is 13 residues. V was trimmed by 7 bases and J by 4 bases, leaving 14 bases between them. CDR3 protein: CSASGSRGNTIYF. The CDR3 coding sequence is TGCAGCGCATCAGGGTCTAGAGGAAACACCATATATTTT.

This sequence joins TRBV25-1 and TRBJ1-3, with TRBD1 matching over 7 bases. Germline CDR1 reads MGHDK; CDR2 reads SYGVNS. V shed 3 bases and J 0 bases; nucleotides not matched to a gene: 5. The CDR3 loop spans 16 amino acids. The CDR3 bases are TGTGCCAGCAGTGATACAGGGGCGACCTCTGGAAACACCATATATTTT. It specifies CASSDTGATSGNTIYF.

The genes are TRBV24-1 and TRBJ2-3; TRBD2 matches 9 bases. Trimming took 4 bases from V and 5 from J; bases not matched to a gene: 6. This CDR3 has 15 amino acids. Germline assignment: CDR1 KGHDR and CDR2 SFDVKD. CDR3 nucleotide sequence: TGTGCCACCAGTGAGGGCGGGGGGGCCGGAGATACGCAGTATTTT. This translates into CATSEGGGAGDTQYF.

The chain joins TRBV27 to TRBJ1-1, with 10 bases aligning to TRBD1. The CDR3 consists of 15 residues. From germline, CDR1 is MNHEY and CDR2 SMNVEV (reference sequence). With V trimmed by 3 bases and J by 4 bases, 5 bases remained unmatched. DNA of the CDR3: TGTGCCAGCAGTTTTTTCAGGGACAGGGGCACTGAAGCTTTCTTT. This codes for CASSFFRDRGTEAFF.

The chain recombines TRBV5-1 with TRBJ1-6, with 7 nucleotides matching TRBD1. The CDR3 has 16 residues. Trimming cost V 0 bases and J 5 bases; bases outside gene matches: 5. Germline V lookup: CDR1 SGHRS, CDR2 YFSETQ. The CDR3 nucleotides read TGCGCCAGCAGCTTGGTTCCAGGGGGAAATAATTCACCCCTCCACTTT. Its protein is CASSLVPGGNNSPLHF.

This clone was seen a single time. The V and J genes are TRBV5-4 and TRBJ1-4; D call uncertain. V lost 3 bases and J 1 base, leaving 7 bases between the germline ends. There are 14 residues in the CDR3. Germline V gene sequence: CDR1 SGHNT, CDR2 YYREEE (reference sequence). The CDR3 loop is CASSSSVTNEKLFF. CDR3 DNA: TGTGCCAGCAGCTCGAGCGTAACTAATGAAAAACTGTTTTTT. Full variable domain (outside the CDR3, taken from reference TRBV5-4 and TRBJ1-4): ETGVTQSPTHLIKTRGQQVTLRCSSQSGHNTVSWYQQALGQGPQFIFQYYREEENGRGNFPPRFSGLQFPNYSSELNVNALELDDSALYLCASSSSVTNEKLFFGSGTQLSVL.

The chain joins TRBV27 to TRBJ2-5; 10 bases are shared with TRBD1. Germline assignment: CDR1 MNHEY and CDR2 SMNVEV (reference sequence). V lost 6 bases and J lost 5; bases outside the gene matches: 6. The CDR3 length is 14 residues. The CDR3 sequence is CASRRQGAWETQYF. The CDR3 nucleotides read TGTGCCAGCAGGAGACAGGGGGCCTGGGAGACCCAGTACTTC.

The rearrangement links TRBV28 to TRBJ2-7, with D perhaps matching TRBD2 (6 bases). This CDR3 comprises 16 residues. Trimming removed 7 bases from V and 6 bases from J, with 25 bases in between. The V gene's germline CDR1 is MDHEN and CDR2 SYDVKM. The CDR3 reads CASTTVGLGLVFEQYF. Here the CDR3 DNA reads TGTGCCAGCACTACCGTGGGACTGGGGTTAGTATTCGAGCAGTACTTC.

This chain uses TRBV6-5 with TRBJ1-1, with D possibly matching TRBD1 (5 bases). V lost 6 bases to trimming and J lost 2 bases, with 13 bases between them. The CDR3 loop spans 14 amino acids. Germline values: CDR1 MNHEY, CDR2 SVGAGI. CDR3 DNA sequence: TGTGCCAGCAGAACGATACAGGAAAACACTGAAGCTTTCTTT. This sequence encodes CASRTIQENTEAFF.

V gene TRBV14 combines with J gene TRBJ2-7, with TRBD1 matching 10 bases. Germline-derived CDR1 and CDR2 are SGHDN and FVKESK. This CDR3 has 14 amino acids. V was pared by 2 bases and J by 7 bases, with 5 bases of the junction left unmatched. CDR3 in amino acids: CASSQPGQGREQYF. The CDR3 nucleotides read TGTGCCAGCAGCCAACCGGGACAGGGGCGGGAGCAGTACTTC.

This clone has only a few counts. This chain joins TRBV19 and TRBJ2-7; 7 nucleotides align to TRBD1. The CDR3 sequence is 15 residues long. The germline V gene encodes CDR1 LNHDA and CDR2 SQIVND (reference sequence). The V gene end was trimmed by 6 bases and the J gene end by 5 bases; junction bases not matched to a gene: 13. Here the CDR3 reads CASRLDRTLTNEQYF. In DNA form, the CDR3 reads TGTGCCAGTAGGCTGGACAGGACCCTCACGAACGAGCAGTACTTC.

This clone showed up just a few times. The V gene is TRBV10-3, the J gene TRBJ1-2; 7 bases match TRBD1. Germline V gene lookup returns CDR1 ENHRY and CDR2 SYGVKD. V dropped 5 bases and J dropped 6; count of bases not matched to a gene: 6. This CDR3 has 13 amino acids. The chain's CDR3 is CAISQTGIDGYTF. The CDR3 DNA follows: TGTGCCATCAGTCAGACAGGGATCGATGGCTACACCTTC.

The DNA of the CDR3 is TGCGCCAGCAGCCAAGGACCGGCGGGAGGTACCCAAGAGACCCAGTACTTC. This sequence encodes CASSQGPAGGTQETQYF. This sequence joins TRBV4-1 and TRBJ2-5; 8 bases are shared with TRBD2. The J segment lost 1 base and the V segment lost 1 base, leaving 8 bases of the junction unmatched. The V gene's germline CDR1 is MGHRA and CDR2 YSYEKL. The CDR3 sequence is 17 residues long.

The chain links TRBV10-3 to TRBJ2-4; 7 positions match TRBD1. The trim removed 2 bases at V and 0 bases at J, leaving 4 bases unmatched. This CDR3 contains 16 residues. The V gene's germline CDR1 is ENHRY and CDR2 SYGVKD. In DNA form, the CDR3 reads TGTGCCATCAGTGAGGACAGGGCGATAGCCAAAAACATTCAGTACTTC. It translates to CAISEDRAIAKNIQYF.

This clone was recorded many times. The J gene is TRBJ2-1, the V gene TRBV3-1 (or the pseudogene TRBV3-2); possible D gene TRBD1, 5 bases. Germline CDR1 reads LGHDT; CDR2 reads YNNKEL (reference sequence). With 6 bases removed from V and 8 bases from J, the gap between germline ends came to 8 bases. The CDR3 is 11 amino acids. The CDR3 region has the DNA TGTGCCAGCAGTTTCAGGGATGAGCAGTTCTTC. This gives the protein CASSFRDEQFF.

The chain links TRBV27 to TRBJ2-1; no reliable D call. The germline V gene has CDR1 MNHEY and CDR2 SMNVEV (reference sequence). The CDR3 runs 13 residues. V lost 2 bases, J lost 9 bases, and 11 bases lay in between. Here the CDR3 DNA reads TGTGCCAGCAGTTTAGGGTCTAGGAGTGAGCAGTTCTTC. This gives the protein CASSLGSRSEQFF.

V gene TRBV7-9 combines with J gene TRBJ2-7, with a possible D match to TRBD1 (5 bases). The germline V gene has CDR1 SEHNR and CDR2 FQNEAQ (reference sequence). The CDR3 sequence is 15 residues long. With 7 bases removed from V and 0 bases from J, the gap between germline ends came to 16 bases. The CDR3 sequence is CASTRIGAASYEQYF. DNA for the CDR3: TGTGCCAGCACCCGAATAGGGGCAGCCTCCTACGAGCAGTACTTC.